A single sample gave rise to the 2 T cell receptor beta chains below, sequenced in a study of T cells in Graves' hyperthyroidism and ophthalmopathy. TCR beta CDR3 sequences were amplified from RNA transcripts. HTBI primers were used for first-round RT-PCR of the TCR CDR3. TCRdb reprocessed the multiplex PCR reads via MiXCR and lists one record per CDR3 protein. The sample lists under 650,000 distinct CDR3 sequences; around 15% were seen once. Material for sequencing was blood. These receptors originate from a woman younger than 45 with Graves' hyperthyroidism.

This clonotype came up many times. The rearrangement links TRBV5-1 to TRBJ2-1; D is ambiguous. Germline values: CDR1 SGHRS, CDR2 YFSETQ. This CDR3 is built from 15 residues. V lost 0 bases, J lost 2 bases, and 9 bases lay in between. CDR3 in DNA: TGCGCCAGCAGCTTGGAAGTTCCTACCTACAATGAGCAGTTCTTC. It specifies CASSLEVPTYNEQFF.

This clonotype was recorded once. This may be a read error, as it is one base from a much larger clone. V gene TRBV24-1 combines with J gene TRBJ1-2; D gene unclear. CDR3 size: 12 residues. Germline V gene data show CDR1 as KGHDR and CDR2 as SFDVKD. CDR3: CTTSDGNYGYTF. CDR3 nucleotide sequence: TGTACCACCAGTGATGGGAACTATGGCTACACCTTC.